Listed here are 29 T cell receptor beta chains from one sample, sequenced in a study of shared clonotypes between healthy human individuals. Only CD45RO-negative cells positively selected for CCR7 counted as naive CD8 cells, so terminally differentiated effector memory CD45RA+ cells were excluded. Method: immunoSEQ multiplex PCR; TCRdb's copy keeps in-frame clones and lacks some. The sample includes about 2.1 million clones, approximately 92% of them seen just once. Sequencing input: naive CD8+ T cells from PBMCs. The receptor set was obtained from a young man in good health. Some clones in this sample may be carry-over from other donors' samples.

The rearrangement uses TRBV9 and TRBJ2-1; 8 bases are shared with TRBD2. With 6 bases clipped from V and 3 bases from J, the junction kept 5 bases outside the gene matches. This CDR3 has 14 residues. Per the germline V gene, CDR1 is SGDLS and CDR2 is YYNGEE. This CDR3 is CASTSGGDYNEQFF. The CDR3 region has the DNA TGTGCCAGCACCAGCGGGGGTGACTACAATGAGCAGTTCTTC.

The rearrangement links TRBV18 to TRBJ1-1, with TRBD1 matching 8 bases. The CDR3 runs 14 residues. Germline values: CDR1 KGHSH, CDR2 LQKENI. V trimming: 3 bases; J trimming: 3 bases; junction bases outside the gene matches: 3. This chain's CDR3 is CASSPTGGDTEAFF. The CDR3 DNA follows: TGTGCCAGCTCACCTACAGGGGGTGACACTGAAGCTTTCTTT.

The table lists this clone with a count of one. The genes are TRBV28 and TRBJ2-2; no clear D. Trimming removed 3 bases at V and 7 bases at J, with 9 bases between. Looked up from germline, CDR1 is MDHEN and CDR2 is SYDVKM. The CDR3 has 13 residues. For the CDR3, the DNA is TGTGCCAGCAGTTTGGATAGTGGCGGGGAGCTGTTTTTT. Residues: CASSLDSGGELFF.

In DNA, the CDR3 is TGCAGCGTTGACGCTGCGTTTAACTATGAGCAGTTCTTC. The encoded protein is CSVDAAFNYEQFF. The rearrangement links TRBV29-1 to TRBJ2-1; the D is unclear. Germline CDR1 SQVTM, CDR2 ANQGSEA. This CDR3 is built from 13 residues. Trimming took 3 bases from V and 8 from J, leaving 14 bases between them.

V and J are TRBV25-1 and TRBJ2-7, with D hard to call. The CDR3 consists of 14 residues. V was clipped by 1 base and J by 6 bases, with 13 bases between them. The V gene's germline CDR1 is MGHDK and CDR2 SYGVNS. The CDR3 region is CASSELADQAEQYF. As DNA, the CDR3 is TGTGCCAGCAGTGAATTGGCAGATCAGGCCGAGCAGTACTTC.

The chain joins TRBV7-6 to TRBJ2-5; maybe TRBD1 (6 bases). The CDR3 covers 16 residues. V lost 5 bases, J lost 5 bases, and 21 bases lay in between. Germline V CDR1 and CDR2: SGHVS, FNYEAQ. As DNA, the CDR3 is TGTGCCAGCAGCAACGGCCCGGGACAAAACTACGAGACCCAGTACTTC. This encodes CASSNGPGQNYETQYF.

This chain joins TRBV7-9 and TRBJ2-3; no clear D. Germline CDR1 is SEHNR and CDR2 is FQNEAQ (reference sequence). This CDR3 contains 12 residues. Trimming left V 5 bases short and J 4 bases short, with 7 bases between. In nucleotides, the CDR3 is TGTGCCAGCAGCCCTGACTCAGATACGCAGTATTTT. Translating gives CASSPDSDTQYF.

This chain connects TRBV19 to TRBJ2-1; unclear D gene. V was clipped by 4 bases and J by 0 bases, with 13 bases between them. The CDR3 totals 16 residues. Germline V CDR1 and CDR2: LNHDA, SQIVND (reference sequence). DNA for the CDR3: TGTGCCAGTAGTAGTGGGCTTGGAATCTCCTACAATGAGCAGTTCTTC. This translates into CASSSGLGISYNEQFF.

The chain uses TRBV28 and TRBJ1-4; D is perhaps TRBD1 (6 bases). Trimming removed 5 bases from V and 7 bases from J, with 14 bases in between. CDR1 is MDHEN and CDR2 is SYDVKM in the germline V gene. This CDR3 region has 14 residues. In DNA, the CDR3 is TGTGCCAGCAGTCACCAGGGGTTGGGTGAAAAACTGTTTTTT. Its protein product is CASSHQGLGEKLFF.

This clone was observed a single time. The chain uses TRBV4-1 and TRBJ2-6; 8 nucleotides line up with TRBD1. V dropped 7 bases and J dropped 0; count of bases not matched to a gene: 5. Germline V gives CDR1 MGHRA, CDR2 YSYEKL. CDR3 length: 16 residues. The chain's CDR3 is CASKGQGYSGANVLTF. CDR3 in DNA: TGCGCCAGCAAAGGACAGGGTTACTCTGGGGCCAACGTCCTGACTTTC.

The sample holds one count of this clone. This chain uses TRBV2 with TRBJ2-5; 7 nucleotides match TRBD2. Germline CDR1 reads SNHLY; CDR2 reads FYNNEI. Trimming removed 4 bases from V and 5 bases from J; junction bases left unmatched: 7. This CDR3 has 14 residues. The CDR3 DNA reads TGTGCCAGCAGTGGGGGAGGGAAGAGGGAGACCCAGTACTTC. Protein: CASSGGGKRETQYF.

The chain links TRBV11-2 to TRBJ1-4; D ambiguous. V was shortened by 0 bases and J by 8 bases, with 10 bases between the two germline ends. The V gene's germline CDR1 is SGHAT and CDR2 FQNNGV. This CDR3 is built from 14 residues. CDR3 amino acids: CASSLDVPDEKLFF. CDR3 DNA: TGTGCCAGCAGCTTAGATGTACCGGACGAAAAACTGTTTTTT.

This chain joins TRBV9 and TRBJ2-3; D unresolved. CDR1 SGDLS and CDR2 YYNGEE come from the germline V gene. V was shortened by 3 bases and J by 4 bases, with 9 bases between the two germline ends. The CDR3 is 13 amino acids. The CDR3 bases are TGTGCCAGCAGCGGAACGTCAGCAGATACGCAGTATTTT. Amino acids: CASSGTSADTQYF.

This CDR3 is CASSVSPGELFF. CDR3 nucleotides: TGTGCCAGTAGTGTGTCCCCCGGGGAGCTGTTTTTT. V usage is TRBV19 and J usage is TRBJ2-2; the D is unclear. Germline CDR1 LNHDA, CDR2 SQIVND (reference sequence). V lost 5 bases and J lost 6, with 7 bases in between. This CDR3 region has 12 residues.

J is TRBJ1-1 and V is TRBV25-1; D may be TRBD1 (5 bases). The CDR3 length is 13 residues. CDR1 and CDR2 from the germline V gene are MGHDK and SYGVNS. Trimming removed 1 base at V and 5 bases at J, with 8 bases between. The CDR3: CASSEWGLTEAFF. The CDR3 nucleotides read TGTGCCAGCAGTGAATGGGGACTAACTGAAGCTTTCTTT.

To note about this clone: Distinct nucleotide sequences in the sample also encode this CDR3. This chain connects TRBV9 to TRBJ1-1; D unresolved. The CDR3 has 14 residues. V lost 1 base, J lost 5 bases, and 12 bases lay in between. Germline CDR1 is SGDLS and CDR2 is YYNGEE. The CDR3 reads CASSVSGRGTEAFF. The CDR3 DNA follows: TGTGCCAGCAGCGTAAGTGGTCGGGGAACTGAAGCTTTCTTT.

About this clone itself: Different DNA sequences within this sample yield the same CDR3. The chain employs TRBV30 and TRBJ2-7; D not resolved. CDR3 size: 12 residues. Germline CDR1 GTSNPN, CDR2 SVGIG (reference sequence). The ends were cut back, 0 bases at V and 3 bases at J, with 6 bases in the middle. The CDR3 here is CAWSVLGYEQYF. Here the CDR3 DNA reads TGTGCCTGGAGTGTATTGGGCTACGAGCAGTACTTC.

The chain carries TRBV5-6 and TRBJ2-7, with D possibly matching TRBD1 (5 bases). Trimming removed 2 bases at V and 3 bases at J, with 12 bases between. CDR1 is SGHDT and CDR2 is YYEEEE in the germline V gene. CDR3 size: 14 residues. CDR3 loop: CASSLSGADYEQYF. The DNA of the CDR3 is TGTGCCAGCAGCTTAAGTGGGGCGGACTACGAGCAGTACTTC.

The CDR3 sequence: CASTEGVADSYEQYF. In nucleotides, the CDR3 is TGTGCCAGCACCGAAGGGGTAGCTGACTCCTACGAGCAGTACTTC. The J gene is TRBJ2-7, the V gene TRBV6-5, with D tentatively TRBD1 (5 bases). Germline CDR1 and CDR2: MNHEY and SVGAGI. V was trimmed by 7 bases and J by 0 bases, leaving 16 bases between them. The CDR3 runs to 15 residues.

The rearrangement links TRBV23-1 to TRBJ1-1; 8 nucleotides agree with TRBD1. TRBV23-1 carries the ORF label, with uncertain function. The CDR3 is 15 residues long. Trimming took 0 bases from V and 4 from J; bases not matched to a gene: 4. The CDR3 bases are TGCGCCAGCAGTCAATCGAAGACAGGGGCCACTGAAGCTTTCTTT. The encoded protein is CASSQSKTGATEAFF.

The rearrangement joins TRBV9 to TRBJ1-1, with D possibly matching TRBD1 (5 bases). The CDR3 runs 14 residues. V was cut by 0 bases and J by 3 bases, with 9 bases left in between. Looked up from germline, CDR1 is SGDLS and CDR2 is YYNGEE. CDR3 in amino acids: CASSVAGDYTEAFF. The DNA of the CDR3 is TGTGCCAGCAGCGTAGCGGGGGACTACACTGAAGCTTTCTTT.

The chain couples TRBV9 to TRBJ2-3; TRBD2 agrees at 10 bases. V dropped 3 bases and J dropped 3; count of bases not matched to a gene: 4. The CDR3 consists of 15 residues. Looked up from germline, CDR1 is SGDLS and CDR2 is YYNGEE. The chain's CDR3 is CASSASGSRTDTQYF. In DNA form, the CDR3 reads TGTGCCAGCAGCGCTAGCGGGAGCCGAACAGATACGCAGTATTTT. The whole variable domain, filled in from reference TRBV9 and TRBJ2-3, reads DSGVTQTPKHLITATGQRVTLRCSPRSGDLSVYWYQQSLDQGLQFLIQYYNGEERAKGNILERFSAQQFPDLHSELNLSSLELGDSALYFCASSASGSRTDTQYFGPGTRLTVL.

V and J are TRBV29-1 and TRBJ2-1; D gene ambiguous. CDR3 length: 11 residues. Germline values: CDR1 SQVTM, CDR2 ANQGSEA. Written as DNA, the CDR3 is TGCGGCCCCCAAGGGTTGCGGGAGCAGTTCTTC. Its protein is CGPQGLREQFF.

This clone is a singleton in its sample. The chain uses TRBV28 and TRBJ2-1; either TRBD1 or TRBD2 may supply D (5 bases each). V dropped 3 bases and J dropped 0 bases, with 15 bases sitting between them. CDR1 is MDHEN and CDR2 is SYDVKM in the germline V gene. The CDR3 has 17 amino acids. This chain's CDR3 is CASSFRGWGSSYNEQFF. DNA for the CDR3: TGTGCCAGCAGTTTTAGAGGGTGGGGCAGCTCCTACAATGAGCAGTTCTTC.

This clone has just a few counts. V is TRBV16 and J is TRBJ1-5; 7 bases agree with TRBD1. The junction had 8 bases not matched to a gene; V was cut back by 5 bases and J by 4 bases. Germline CDR1 reads KGHSY; CDR2 reads FQNENV. The CDR3 has 15 residues. The DNA for the CDR3 is TGTGCCAGCAGCTTTGGAGGGGGCCTGAATCAGCCCCAGCATTTT. Its translation: CASSFGGGLNQPQHF.

The rearrangement links TRBV27 to TRBJ1-4, with TRBD1 matching over 9 bases. Germline-derived CDR1 and CDR2 are MNHEY and SMNVEV (reference sequence). The trim removed 2 bases at V and 0 bases at J, leaving 19 bases unmatched. The CDR3 has 22 amino acids. CDR3 sequence: CASSLDPPGDRVINPTNEKLFF. As DNA, the CDR3 is TGTGCCAGCAGTTTAGATCCGCCCGGGGACAGGGTGATTAATCCAACTAATGAAAAACTGTTTTTT.

This sequence joins TRBV7-9 and TRBJ2-1, with no clear D. This CDR3 has 13 residues. CDR1 is SEHNR, CDR2 FQNEAQ, per germline (reference sequence). V was cut by 4 bases and J by 8 bases, with 12 bases left in between. The CDR3 DNA sequence: TGTGCCAGCAGCTCTCCTTCAAGGGATGAGCAGTTCTTC. This codes for CASSSPSRDEQFF.

The gene calls are TRBV6-6 and TRBJ1-2, with D possibly TRBD1 on 5 matching bases. This CDR3 is 16 amino acids long. Per the germline V gene, CDR1 is MNHNY and CDR2 is SVGAGI (reference sequence). V lost 5 bases and J lost 4, with 20 bases in between. CDR3 nucleotide sequence: TGTGCCAGCAGTCAACAGGAGAAGATTCGCGTCTATGGCTACACCTTC. Protein: CASSQQEKIRVYGYTF.

This clone was seen more than once but under ten times. This chain links TRBV6-5 with TRBJ1-1, with D possibly matching TRBD1 (6 bases). This CDR3 is 14 amino acids long. Germline V gene sequence: CDR1 MNHEY, CDR2 SVGAGI. Between the trimmed V and J ends, which lost 6 bases and 4 bases, there was a span of 15 bases. The CDR3 DNA reads as TGTGCCAGCAGCCCACAGGGTGTGGGCACTGAAGCTTTCTTT. It codes for CASSPQGVGTEAFF.